A selection of T cell receptor beta chains follows, all from one sample in a study of early T cells in non-severe SARS-CoV-2 infection. TCRdb processed the 5' RACE reads anew with MiXCR; each CDR3 protein has one entry. This table holds 45,000 to 70,000 distinct CDR3 sequences, about 7.7% found once. This material consisted of whole blood, taken at baseline. These TCRs come from an adult who was a healthcare worker with PCR-confirmed SARS-CoV-2 infection or an uninfected control (not recorded which). Both conserved end residues are part of each CDR3.

j_gene	v_gene	CDR3aa
TRBJ2-3	TRBV29-1	CSAKPGAGTDTQYF
TRBJ2-1	TRBV9	CASSVSGTGGNEQFF
TRBJ1-6	TRBV25-1	CASYSVPPQSSPLHF
TRBJ2-1	TRBV6-5	CASSYVGSSEQFF
TRBJ2-1	TRBV7-2	CASSSWTSGTYNEQFF
TRBJ2-2	TRBV19	CASSPGQGTNTGELFF
TRBJ1-1	TRBV10-1	CASSDAGNTEAFF
TRBJ1-4	TRBV30	CAWSPRAPEKLFF
TRBJ2-5	TRBV24-1	CATSGKTSGRVRETQYF
TRBJ2-1	TRBV30	CACTPGLADYNEQFF
TRBJ2-1	TRBV20-1	CSARVRRDGHNEQFF
TRBJ2-1	TRBV2	CASSEQGASSYNEQFF
TRBJ2-3	TRBV5-6	CASSKRLLGTGRDTQYF
TRBJ2-2	TRBV28	CASRPGQNTGELFF
TRBJ1-4	TRBV5-6	CASSTNRGSTNEKLFF
TRBJ2-1	TRBV6-1	CASSEGSAGHRGQFF
TRBJ2-1	TRBV5-1	CASTPGQGPYNEQFF
TRBJ2-3	TRBV7-2	CASSHPGQGAADTQYF
TRBJ1-6	TRBV4-1	CASSLVAAGGSSYNSPLHF
TRBJ1-5	TRBV9	CASSDGPGGNQPQNF
TRBJ1-6	TRBV4-3	CANSRDSTGESYNSPLHF
TRBJ1-5	TRBV11-3	CASSLVEGSSNQPQHF
TRBJ2-3	TRBV7-8	CASSWGGADTQYF
TRBJ2-3	TRBV11-3	CASSLDPGGTQYF
TRBJ2-3	TRBV12-3/TRBV12-4	CASSKDTDTQYF
TRBJ2-3	TRBV7-2	CASSFGLAGGGADTQYF
TRBJ2-7	TRBV21-1	CASSEGRTDYEQYF
TRBJ2-3	TRBV2	CASGGRGRLTDTQYF
TRBJ1-4	TRBV28	CASSTGKAEKLFF
TRBJ2-5	TRBV29-1	CSVVGGQGSQETQYF
TRBJ2-4	TRBV21-1	CASSKERLTTGSAKNIQYF
TRBJ2-7	TRBV21-1	CASSRRQGKNHEQYF
TRBJ2-1	TRBV7-9	CASSSGHTSSYNEQFF
TRBJ2-1	TRBV28	CASSLTSVLAQIFYNEQFF
TRBJ2-7	TRBV7-8	CASSLGPTDNYEQYF
TRBJ1-1	TRBV6-1	CASTQVGVNTEAFF
TRBJ1-2	TRBV12-3/TRBV12-4	CASTLAGPDYTF
TRBJ2-1	TRBV7-3	CASSLGPDNEQFF
TRBJ2-7	TRBV10-3	CAISAGQGHEQYF
TRBJ2-7	TRBV28	CASRTGTSLDDAYEQYF
TRBJ1-6	TRBV7-2	CASRSGQGYSPLHF
TRBJ2-4	TRBV28	CASSPPLAGAFYIQYF
TRBJ1-4	TRBV10-3	CATRGEKEKLFF
TRBJ2-7	TRBV5-1	CASSGDLPEQYF
TRBJ2-7	TRBV18	CASSPGQGSYEQYF
TRBJ2-1	TRBV6-2/TRBV6-3	CASSTPPRDNEQFF
TRBJ2-3	TRBV7-6	CASSPDGVGNTQYF
TRBJ2-4	TRBV15	CATSSGRDIKNIQYF
TRBJ1-5	TRBV12-3/TRBV12-4	CASSLSGTGAYQPQHF
TRBJ2-3	TRBV20-1	CSAQKAGATDTQYF
TRBJ2-7	TRBV27	CASSLNPSGSGPYEQYF
TRBJ2-3	TRBV19	CASSTLDSADTQYF
TRBJ2-7	TRBV7-2	CASSLDRTAEDF
TRBJ2-7	TRBV7-9	CAIRPGQGAYEQYF
TRBJ1-2	TRBV6-2/TRBV6-3	CASSARDRYYGYTF
TRBJ2-1	TRBV10-3	CAISNIGQGSYNEQFF
TRBJ2-3	TRBV7-8	CASSLASDTQYF
TRBJ1-5	TRBV12-3/TRBV12-4	CASSSRGGQRQPQHF
TRBJ1-5	TRBV7-9	CASSLEKSNQPQHF
TRBJ1-1	TRBV6-5	CASSYLQFRTVQNTEAFF